These 27 T cell receptor beta chains originate from one sample sequenced in a study of blood T cell repertoires in COVID-19. Clones were sequenced by immunoSEQ multiplex PCR, and TCRdb holds only the in-frame ones, with some missing. The sample records approximately 380,000 clones, approximately 93% being singletons. The sample comprised PBMCs or T cells enriched from blood (not recorded which). These receptors were collected from a woman in her thirties or forties who had been exposed to COVID-19.

As regards this clone: In the same sample, other DNA sequences code for this CDR3. J is TRBJ2-7 and V is TRBV19; 8 bases map to TRBD1. Germline trimming cut 2 bases from V and 4 bases from J; bases unmatched to any gene: 7. The CDR3 consists of 15 residues. Per germline, CDR1 LNHDA and CDR2 SQIVND (reference sequence). The CDR3 bases are TGTGCCAGTAGTATAACGGGGCAGGGGGCATACGAGCAGTACTTC. Translated: CASSITGQGAYEQYF.

DNA for the CDR3: TGTGCCAGCTCACCACCGAACGGCAGGACTGAAGCTTTCTTT. Translating gives CASSPPNGRTEAFF. The chain has TRBV18 and TRBJ1-1; D is ambiguous. V lost 0 bases and J lost 5, with 10 bases in between. The CDR3 runs to 14 residues. The germline V gene encodes CDR1 KGHSH and CDR2 LQKENI.

The sample holds one count of this clone. The rearrangement joins TRBV9 to TRBJ1-2, with 9 nucleotides matching TRBD1. Germline values: CDR1 SGDLS, CDR2 YYNGEE. CDR3 length equals 15 residues. V gave up 4 bases and J gave up 2 bases; unmatched junction bases: 6. The CDR3: CASSPWGQGNYGYTF. The CDR3 nucleotides are TGTGCCAGCAGCCCTTGGGGACAGGGAAACTATGGCTACACCTTC.

The chain couples TRBV29-1 to TRBJ2-7, with 9 nucleotides matching TRBD1. Unmatched junction bases numbered 6, after V lost 6 bases and J lost 3 bases. CDR1 and CDR2 from the germline V gene are SQVTM and ANQGSEA. The CDR3 contains 13 residues. CDR3 nucleotide sequence: TGCAGCGTGAGGACAGGGGCCGTCTACGAGCAGTACTTC. It encodes CSVRTGAVYEQYF.

The rearrangement links TRBV2 to TRBJ2-1; TRBD1 is a possible D gene (5 bases). Trimming removed 4 bases from V and 6 bases from J, with 10 bases in between. The CDR3 totals 13 residues. CDR1 and CDR2 from the germline V gene are SNHLY and FYNNEI. The CDR3 loop reads CASSVSQGNEQFF. The CDR3 nucleotides read TGTGCCAGCAGTGTTAGCCAGGGCAATGAGCAGTTCTTC.

V usage is TRBV7-2 and J usage is TRBJ2-5; TRBD1 matches 7 bases. This CDR3 has 18 amino acids. Germline V gives CDR1 SGHTA, CDR2 FQGNSA. V lost 5 bases and J lost 7; bases outside the gene matches: 22. The CDR3 bases are TGTGCCAGCAGCGCCCACCGCCCTCGCAAAACAGGGGTTGTGACCCAGTACTTC. Its translation: CASSAHRPRKTGVVTQYF.

The V and J genes are TRBV5-1 and TRBJ2-3; D unclear. CDR3 length: 14 amino acids. Looked up from germline, CDR1 is SGHRS and CDR2 is YFSETQ. The V end was cut by 3 bases, the J end by 1 base, with 9 bases between. The CDR3 DNA reads as TGCGCCAGCAGCTCGTCCTACCGCACAGATACGCAGTATTTT. Translated: CASSSSYRTDTQYF.

V and J are TRBV15 and TRBJ1-2; D possibly corresponds to TRBD1 (5 bases). This CDR3 region has 15 residues. Germline V CDR1 and CDR2: LNHNV, YYDKDF (reference sequence). Between the trimmed V and J ends, which lost 6 bases and 2 bases, there was a span of 16 bases. The chain's CDR3 is CATSRVGGRNYGYTF. CDR3 DNA sequence: TGTGCCACCAGTCGGGTGGGGGGTCGAAACTATGGCTACACCTTC.

This chain links TRBV28 with TRBJ1-2; 7 bases fit TRBD1. This CDR3 is built from 15 residues. With 6 bases clipped from V and 7 bases from J, the junction kept 14 bases outside the gene matches. Germline CDR1 is MDHEN and CDR2 is SYDVKM. This CDR3 is CASSAIRQGNGGYTF. The DNA for the CDR3 is TGTGCCAGCAGCGCTATTCGACAGGGAAATGGTGGCTACACCTTC.

This rearrangement joins TRBV20-1 to TRBJ2-7; D gene ambiguous. Trimming removed 5 bases from V and 7 bases from J, with 9 bases in between. This CDR3 is 10 amino acids long. Per the germline V gene, CDR1 is DFQATT and CDR2 is SNEGSKA (reference sequence). The CDR3 protein is CSAAPMEQYF. CDR3 in DNA: TGCAGTGCTGCCCCTATGGAGCAGTACTTC.

The rearrangement links TRBV7-9 to TRBJ2-7; 9 bases are a match to TRBD2. The CDR3 totals 13 residues. V shed 5 bases and J 7 bases; nucleotides not matched to a gene: 6. The germline V gene has CDR1 SEHNR and CDR2 FQNEAQ (reference sequence). Here the CDR3 reads CASSTTSGREQYF. In DNA form, the CDR3 reads TGTGCCAGCAGCACAACTAGCGGGCGGGAGCAGTACTTC.

The V and J genes are TRBV5-4 and TRBJ2-2; D unclear. CDR1 and CDR2 from the germline V gene are SGHNT and YYREEE (reference sequence). There are 15 residues in the CDR3. With 2 bases removed from V and 3 bases from J, the gap between germline ends came to 11 bases. Here the CDR3 DNA reads TGTGCCAGCAGCTTCCGGCAGGATGACACCGGGGAGCTGTTTTTT. This sequence encodes CASSFRQDDTGELFF.

The V gene is TRBV30, the J gene TRBJ1-5; 10 bases are a match to TRBD1. Germline loops: CDR1 GTSNPN, CDR2 SVGIG (reference sequence). V dropped 2 bases and J dropped 7; count of bases not matched to a gene: 8. The CDR3 sequence is 15 residues long. The CDR3, as DNA: TGTGCCTGGAGTTCCCCGGACAGGGGGGTACAGCCCCAGCATTTT. Its translation: CAWSSPDRGVQPQHF. The full variable domain, rest sourced from reference TRBV30 and TRBJ1-5, is SQTIHQWPATLVQPVGSPLSLECTVEGTSNPNLYWYRQAAGRGLQLLFYSVGIGQISSEVPQNLSASRPQDRQFILSSKKLLLSDSGFYLCAWSSPDRGVQPQHFGDGTRLSIL.

The gene calls are TRBV3-1 (or the pseudogene TRBV3-2) and TRBJ2-5, with 10 nucleotides matching TRBD1. The CDR3 length is 16 residues. The trim removed 1 base at V and 4 bases at J, leaving 6 bases unmatched. The V gene's germline CDR1 is LGHDT and CDR2 YNNKEL (reference sequence). CDR3 protein: CASSQGDRGTAETQYF. CDR3 nucleotides: TGTGCCAGCAGCCAAGGGGACAGGGGAACTGCAGAGACCCAGTACTTC.

The V call is TRBV25-1, the J call TRBJ2-6; D unclear. Looked up from germline, CDR1 is MGHDK and CDR2 is SYGVNS. The CDR3 has 10 residues. For the CDR3, the DNA is TGTGAGTCTGGGGCCAACGTCCTGACTTTC. This sequence encodes CESGANVLTF.

J is TRBJ1-2 and V is TRBV7-2, with D tentatively TRBD1 (5 bases). Germline V gene sequence: CDR1 SGHTA, CDR2 FQGNSA. Trimming shortened V by 3 bases and J by 1 base, and 15 bases separated the two germline ends. CDR3 size: 16 residues. CDR3 in amino acids: CASSFRRRDLNYGYTF. DNA for the CDR3: TGTGCCAGCAGCTTTCGGCGGAGGGACCTTAACTATGGCTACACCTTC.

The chain uses TRBV11-3 and TRBJ2-1, with D perhaps matching TRBD2 (5 bases). Germline CDR1 is SGHNT and CDR2 is YENEEA. This CDR3 comprises 12 residues. The ends were cut back, 9 bases at V and 8 bases at J, with 14 bases in the middle. In DNA form, the CDR3 reads TGTGCCAGAAGGAGGCGAGTCGATGAGCAGTTCTTC. It encodes CARRRRVDEQFF.

The chain joins TRBV3-1 (or the pseudogene TRBV3-2) to TRBJ1-3; the match to TRBD1 covers 7 bases. CDR3 size: 15 residues. J lost 4 bases, V lost 4 bases, and 7 bases had no gene match. The V gene's germline CDR1 is LGHDT and CDR2 YNNKEL (reference sequence). This CDR3 reads CASSRIDREGNTIYF. The CDR3 coding sequence is TGTGCCAGCAGCCGGATCGACAGGGAAGGAAACACCATATATTTT.

The chain recombines TRBV7-6 with TRBJ2-5, with 12 positions matching TRBD1. J lost 3 bases, V lost 8 bases, and 13 bases had no gene match. The germline gives CDR1 SGHVS, CDR2 FNYEAQ. The CDR3 length is 17 residues. In nucleotides, the CDR3 is TGTGCCAGCTCGGGGACAGGGGGCTATTCCCTCAAAGAGACCCAGTACTTC. This codes for CASSGTGGYSLKETQYF.

The CDR3 loop is CASSRGLRGYEQYF. CDR3 sequence (DNA): TGTGCCAGCAGCCGGGGCCTCCGGGGGTACGAGCAGTACTTC. The chain combines TRBV7-8 with TRBJ2-7; possible D gene TRBD2, 6 bases. The V gene's germline CDR1 is SGHVS and CDR2 FQNEAQ. The CDR3 is 14 residues long. Trimming took 5 bases from V and 4 from J, leaving 15 bases between them.

J is TRBJ2-1 and V is TRBV7-2; 10 bases align to TRBD2. V lost 6 bases to trimming and J lost 9 bases; unmatched junction nucleotides: 8. The CDR3 has 14 amino acids. CDR1 is SGHTA and CDR2 is FQGNSA in the germline V gene. The CDR3 DNA sequence: TGTGCCAGCAGGAGCGGGGGGGCCAGGGGTGAGCAGTTCTTC. Its translation is CASRSGGARGEQFF.

The chain has TRBV7-9 and TRBJ1-2; tentative D call: TRBD1 (6 bases). Germline V gene sequence: CDR1 SEHNR, CDR2 FQNEAQ (reference sequence). The CDR3 spans 13 residues. Trimming took 1 base from V and 9 from J, leaving 12 bases between them. The CDR3 DNA is TGTGCCAGCAGCTTAGATACAGGGACAAGCTACACCTTC. This codes for CASSLDTGTSYTF.

The V gene is TRBV25-1, the J gene TRBJ2-7, with TRBD1 identical over 7 bases. V lost 5 bases, J lost 1 base, and 8 bases stayed unmatched. From germline, CDR1 is MGHDK and CDR2 SYGVNS. This CDR3 is 15 amino acids long. In nucleotides, the CDR3 is TGTGCCAGCAGTATCCGGGACAGAGATTCCTACGAGCAGTACTTC. As protein: CASSIRDRDSYEQYF.

V and J are TRBV14 and TRBJ1-2, with 9 bases lining up with TRBD1. Trimming cost V 4 bases and J 0 bases; bases outside gene matches: 6. CDR1 is SGHDN, CDR2 FVKESK, per germline. This CDR3 comprises 16 residues. The CDR3 nucleotides are TGTGCCAGCAGCCGAGTGGGGACAGGGCCTAACTATGGCTACACCTTC. Translation gives CASSRVGTGPNYGYTF.

V and J are TRBV9 and TRBJ2-2; 7 nucleotides align to TRBD2. This CDR3 is built from 16 residues. The trim removed 0 bases at V and 7 bases at J, leaving 9 bases unmatched. The germline V gene encodes CDR1 SGDLS and CDR2 YYNGEE. In DNA, the CDR3 is TGTGCCAGCAGCGTAGCCCCTAGCGGTCTGATCGGGGAGCTGTTTTTT. It codes for CASSVAPSGLIGELFF.

This chain joins TRBV19 and TRBJ1-2; D uncertain. V was cut by 0 bases and J by 7 bases, with 12 bases left in between. This CDR3 region has 14 residues. Germline V gene lookup returns CDR1 LNHDA and CDR2 SQIVND (reference sequence). CDR3 in amino acids: CASSIDEGGFGYTF. Written as DNA, the CDR3 is TGTGCCAGTAGTATAGACGAGGGAGGGTTTGGCTACACCTTC.

The rearrangement joins TRBV21-1 to TRBJ1-5. TRBV21-1 is noted as a pseudogene. The CDR3 is 16 amino acids. CDR3 nucleotide sequence: TGTGCCAGCAGCAAAATGAGGGCAGGAGGAAGACAGCCCCAGCATTTT. Its translation is CASSKMRAGGRQPQHF.